This note documents a single T cell receptor (beta chain) sequence. The cDNA had a unique molecular identifier and a template-switch universal primer site. TCRdb re-called the 5' RACE reads through MiXCR, storing one row per CDR3 protein. The sample includes fewer than 250,000 distinct CDR3 sequences, around a sixth of them seen just once. This sample was included in a study of identical twins. The CDR3 contains 13 residues. Trimming pared 8 bases from V and 3 bases from J, leaving 14 bases between. From germline, CDR1 is SEHNR and CDR2 FQNEAQ (reference sequence). These records were also assigned to another study, of T cells expressing NK-cell markers. Per that study: With an anti-gamma-delta TCR antibody, sorting in several experiments was kept to alpha-beta TCR T cells.

This rearrangement joins TRBV7-9 to TRBJ2-7; possible D gene TRBD2, 6 bases. Sequenced input: CD8+ T cells sorted from blood. This TCR was recovered from a woman aged 18 to 35 in good health. CDR3 sequence: CASGPGLLYEQYF. CDR3 DNA sequence: TGTGCCAGCGGCCCGGGACTCCTCTACGAGCAGTACTTC.